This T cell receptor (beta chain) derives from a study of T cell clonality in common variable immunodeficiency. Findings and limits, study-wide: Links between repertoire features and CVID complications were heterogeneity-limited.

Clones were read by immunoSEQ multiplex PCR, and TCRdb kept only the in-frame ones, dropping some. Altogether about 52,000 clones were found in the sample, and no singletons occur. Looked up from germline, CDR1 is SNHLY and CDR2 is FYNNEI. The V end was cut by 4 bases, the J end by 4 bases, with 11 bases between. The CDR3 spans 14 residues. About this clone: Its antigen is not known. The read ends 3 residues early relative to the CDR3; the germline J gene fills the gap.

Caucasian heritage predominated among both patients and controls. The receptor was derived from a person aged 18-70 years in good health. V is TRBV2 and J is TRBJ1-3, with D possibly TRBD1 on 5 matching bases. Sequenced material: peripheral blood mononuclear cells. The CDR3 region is CASSAGRWGNTIYF. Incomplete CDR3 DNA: TGTGCCAGCAGTGCAGGGAGGTGGGGAAACACC.